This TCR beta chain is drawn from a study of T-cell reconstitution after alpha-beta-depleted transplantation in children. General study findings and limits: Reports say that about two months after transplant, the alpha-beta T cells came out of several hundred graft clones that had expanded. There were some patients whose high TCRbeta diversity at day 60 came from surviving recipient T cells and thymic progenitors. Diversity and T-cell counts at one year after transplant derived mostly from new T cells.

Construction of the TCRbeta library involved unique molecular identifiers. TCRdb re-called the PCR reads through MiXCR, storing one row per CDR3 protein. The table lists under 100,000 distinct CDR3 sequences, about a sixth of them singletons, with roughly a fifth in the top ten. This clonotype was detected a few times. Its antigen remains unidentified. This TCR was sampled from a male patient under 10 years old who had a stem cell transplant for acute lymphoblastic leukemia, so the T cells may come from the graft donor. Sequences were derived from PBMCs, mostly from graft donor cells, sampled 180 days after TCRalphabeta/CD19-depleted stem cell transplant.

This chain's CDR3 is CSAGGQGSNYGYTF. The CDR3 coding sequence is TGCAGTGCTGGGGGACAGGGAAGCAACTATGGCTACACCTTC. The rearrangement uses TRBV20-1 and TRBJ1-2; 9 bases agree with TRBD1. There are 14 residues in the CDR3. Trimming cost V 5 bases and J 2 bases; bases outside gene matches: 6. Germline lookup yields CDR1 DFQATT and CDR2 SNEGSKA (reference sequence).